Sequencing of this T cell receptor beta chain was carried out in a study of blood T cell repertoires in COVID-19. Across the study: PBMCs, B-cell-depleted T cells, or T cells provided the cDNA or gDNA that made up the material.

The CDR3 covers 18 residues. Germline V gene lookup returns CDR1 MNHEY and CDR2 SVGEGT. The junction had 12 bases not matched to a gene; V was cut back by 0 bases and J by 3 bases. In the original workflow: Reference gene primer amplification yielded estimated nucleated cell counts. Sequencing was performed with immunoSEQ multiplex PCR; in TCRdb, only in-frame clones are kept and a portion is missing. The V and J calls and clone size were taken over from that table, and D and trimming were inferred from the DNA. Among approximately 240,000 clones, around nine tenths were seen once, and the ten largest hold approximately 2%. Recruitment covered roughly 22 US areas and drew participants whose ages spanned roughly 18 to 100 years.

V is TRBV6-2 or TRBV6-3 and J is TRBJ2-3, with 7 positions matching TRBD2. Sequenced: PBMCs or T cells enriched from blood (not recorded which). This receptor was taken from a young woman who had recovered from COVID-19. CDR3 sequence (DNA): TGTGCCAGCAGTTACTCGGTGGAGGCGCAGGGAGGGACAGATACGCAGTATTTT. This codes for CASSYSVEAQGGTDTQYF.